Described below is a single TCR beta chain sequence and its context. Antigen unknown. These data originate in a study of shared clonotypes between healthy human individuals. TCRdb keeps only in-frame clones here, not all; method: immunoSEQ multiplex PCR. Of approximately 100,000 clones listed, 68% are singletons. Study-wide results and limits: Investigators collected only blood, and repertoires in tissues likely differ. Donors were few, which limited the genetic and exposure-history diversity represented.

Each CD8 memory set brought CD45RO+ cells together with CCR7-negative CD45RA+ TemRA cells. In germline, CDR1 is SQVTM, CDR2 ANQGSEA. The V gene lost 4 bases and the J gene lost 3 bases, with 11 bases spanning the gap. There are 13 residues in the CDR3. This TCR came from a woman younger than 45 in good health. The gene calls are TRBV29-1 and TRBJ2-3; TRBD1 is a possible D gene (5 bases). The specimen sequenced was memory CD8+ T cells sorted from blood. Regarding subset: CD45RO+ cells pooled with CCR7-negative TemRA cells. CDR3 region: CSVVGVETDTQYF. The CDR3 DNA sequence: TGCAGCGTTGTAGGGGTTGAAACAGATACGCAGTATTTT.